Shown below are 25 T cell receptor beta chains from a single sample sequenced in a study of blood T cell repertoires in COVID-19. Assay used: immunoSEQ multiplex PCR; TCRdb lists only in-frame clones, some missing. The table records under 300,000 clones, about 88% of them present only once. Material for sequencing was peripheral blood. The origin of the receptors is a woman between 40 and 50 years old who had recovered from COVID-19.

This clone was seen only once. The chain recombines TRBV6-2 or TRBV6-3 with TRBJ2-5; 13 bases line up with TRBD2. There are 19 residues in the CDR3. V lost 3 bases and J lost 0; bases outside the gene matches: 10. CDR1 and CDR2 from the germline V gene are MNHEY and SVGEGT. The CDR3 region is CASSYPTSGGAINQETQYF. In DNA form, the CDR3 reads TGTGCCAGCAGTTATCCTACTAGCGGGGGGGCAATAAACCAAGAGACCCAGTACTTC.

The chain joins TRBV9 to TRBJ2-2; the match to TRBD2 covers 7 bases. Per the germline V gene, CDR1 is SGDLS and CDR2 is YYNGEE. After removal of 4 bases from V and 3 bases from J, the junction contained 12 bases not matched to a gene. This CDR3 region has 17 residues. CDR3 nucleotides: TGTGCCAGCAGCAGGGGAGGGGCCCGTGAGCACACCGGGGAGCTGTTTTTT. It translates to CASSRGGAREHTGELFF.

Comment on this clone: This same CDR3 is encoded by further DNA sequences in the sample. CDR3 loop: CASSVGGATNEKLFF. For the CDR3, the DNA is TGTGCCAGCAGCGTAGGGGGGGCAACTAATGAAAAACTGTTTTTT. The rearrangement links TRBV9 to TRBJ1-4; possible D gene TRBD1, 5 bases. Germline lookup yields CDR1 SGDLS and CDR2 YYNGEE. This CDR3 region has 15 residues. V lost 0 bases to trimming and J lost 0 bases, with 6 bases between them.

The V and J genes are TRBV4-3 and TRBJ2-1, with D possibly matching TRBD1 (6 bases). The length of the CDR3 is 18 residues. Looked up from germline, CDR1 is LGHNA and CDR2 is YSLEER. Deletions cut 2 bases from V and 6 bases from J, with 23 bases between. The CDR3 sequence: CASSQNSDSRESVNEQFF. CDR3 bases: TGCGCCAGCAGCCAAAACTCGGACAGCAGGGAATCGGTCAATGAGCAGTTCTTC.

The CDR3 sequence: CASSQLVVYSYNEQFF. In DNA, the CDR3 is TGTGCCAGTAGTCAACTAGTCGTTTACTCCTACAATGAGCAGTTCTTC. The gene calls are TRBV19 and TRBJ2-1; D is perhaps TRBD2 (5 bases). The CDR3 has 16 residues. Germline V gives CDR1 LNHDA, CDR2 SQIVND (reference sequence). Trimming pared 5 bases from V and 0 bases from J, leaving 14 bases between.

Only a few counts were recorded for this clone. The V gene is TRBV5-4, the J gene TRBJ1-3; 7 bases agree with TRBD1. The CDR3 consists of 16 residues. CDR1 and CDR2 from the germline V gene are SGHNT and YYREEE (reference sequence). With 4 bases clipped from V and 0 bases from J, the junction kept 7 bases outside the gene matches. This chain's CDR3 is CASSVTGPRSGNTIYF. The CDR3 DNA reads TGTGCCAGCAGCGTGACAGGGCCCCGCTCTGGAAACACCATATATTTT.

The chain carries TRBV3-1 (or the pseudogene TRBV3-2) and TRBJ1-6, with D possibly being TRBD1 (6 bases). The germline CDR1 and CDR2 sequences are LGHDT and YNNKEL (reference sequence). This CDR3 is 16 amino acids long. V was clipped by 0 bases and J by 9 bases, with 15 bases between them. DNA for the CDR3: TGTGCCAGCAGCCAAGAAGGGGGAGGGACACCTTCACCCCTCCACTTT. Translated: CASSQEGGGTPSPLHF.

This chain joins TRBV19 and TRBJ2-7, with D perhaps TRBD2 (7 bases). This CDR3 is 16 amino acids long. Germline assignment: CDR1 LNHDA and CDR2 SQIVND (reference sequence). Between the trimmed V and J ends, which lost 7 bases and 6 bases, there was a span of 25 bases. CDR3 protein: CASIVSGQWEGGEQYV. In DNA, the CDR3 is TGTGCCAGTATTGTCAGTGGCCAGTGGGAGGGGGGCGAGCAGTACGTC.

The CDR3 DNA sequence: TGTGCCAGCAGCTCCCGCCTTGGGAGAGAGCAGTACTTC. It specifies CASSSRLGREQYF. V is TRBV7-2 and J is TRBJ2-7; a weak D match, TRBD2 (5 bases). Germline CDR1 and CDR2: SGHTA and FQGNSA. This CDR3 is built from 13 residues. Trimming left V 4 bases short and J 7 bases short, with 14 bases between.

J is TRBJ2-7 and V is TRBV28; 7 bases line up with TRBD1. The CDR3 has 13 amino acids. From germline, CDR1 is MDHEN and CDR2 SYDVKM. Losses at the gene ends were 6 bases for V and 3 bases for J; bases not matched to a gene: 5. DNA of the CDR3: TGTGCCAGCAGGCCAGGGGGTCTCTACGAGCAGTACGTC. The encoded protein is CASRPGGLYEQYV.

The chain joins TRBV4-2 to TRBJ2-3; D gene unclear. The V end was cut by 0 bases, the J end by 1 base, with 5 bases between. Germline loops: CDR1 LGHNA, CDR2 YNFKEQ. The CDR3 has 14 residues. The DNA for the CDR3 is TGTGCCAGCAGCCAAGAGCTACGCACAGATACGCAGTATTTT. Protein: CASSQELRTDTQYF.

In its sample, this clone was seen a few times. This rearrangement joins TRBV7-9 to TRBJ1-3; TRBD1 agrees at 10 bases. Germline V lookup: CDR1 SEHNR, CDR2 FQNEAQ (reference sequence). The ends lost 2 bases at V and 4 bases at J; junction bases unmatched: 8. The CDR3 contains 17 residues. This chain's CDR3 is CASSLSSGQGPGNTIYF. CDR3 nucleotides: TGTGCCAGCAGCTTAAGCTCGGGACAGGGGCCCGGAAACACCATATATTTT. The variable domain in full, with the rest retrieved from reference TRBV7-9 and TRBJ1-3, is DTGVSQNPRHKITKRGQNVTFRCDPISEHNRLYWYRQTLGQGPEFLTYFQNEAQLEKSRLLSDRFSAERPKGSFSTLEIQRTEQGDSAMYLCASSLSSGQGPGNTIYFGEGSWLTVV.

This chain joins TRBV19 and TRBJ2-1, with D possibly being TRBD2 (6 bases). CDR1 is LNHDA and CDR2 is SQIVND in the germline V gene (reference sequence). The V end was cut by 7 bases, the J end by 6 bases, with 19 bases between. This CDR3 region has 15 residues. CDR3 sequence: CASTPFFSGVNEQFF. The DNA for the CDR3 is TGTGCCAGTACCCCCTTTTTTAGCGGAGTCAATGAGCAGTTCTTC.

The rearrangement joins TRBV18 to TRBJ2-1, with 11 bases that match TRBD1. V lost 5 bases, J lost 3 bases, and 3 bases stayed unmatched. Germline CDR1 is KGHSH and CDR2 is LQKENI. This CDR3 region has 15 residues. The CDR3 loop reads CASSAGTGGYNEQFF. In DNA form, the CDR3 reads TGTGCCAGCTCAGCTGGGACAGGGGGCTACAATGAGCAGTTCTTC. Combining the CDR3 with reference TRBV18 and TRBJ2-1 gives the whole variable domain NAGVMQNPRHLVRRRGQEARLRCSPMKGHSHVYWYRQLPEEGLKFMVYLQKENIIDESGMPKERFSAEFPKEGPSILRIQQVVRGDSAAYFCASSAGTGGYNEQFFGPGTRLTVL.

The CDR3 spells CASTRDGWTNEQFF. DNA for the CDR3: TGTGCCAGCACGCGGGACGGATGGACAAATGAGCAGTTCTTC. The chain joins TRBV6-5 to TRBJ2-1, with TRBD2 as a possible D gene (6 bases). The CDR3 runs to 14 residues. The V and J ends lost 7 bases and 7 bases respectively, with 17 bases between them. The germline V gene encodes CDR1 MNHEY and CDR2 SVGAGI.

This chain joins TRBV2 and TRBJ2-4, with D unresolved. V was pared by 2 bases and J by 0 bases, with 11 bases between. There are 16 residues in the CDR3. CDR1 SNHLY and CDR2 FYNNEI come from the germline V gene. Here the CDR3 reads CASSENSLLAKNIQYF. CDR3 DNA sequence: TGTGCCAGCAGTGAAAACAGCCTGCTAGCCAAAAACATTCAGTACTTC.

The chain links TRBV9 to TRBJ2-7; 7 bases align to TRBD1. With V trimmed by 3 bases and J by 6 bases, 6 bases remained unmatched. Germline values: CDR1 SGDLS, CDR2 YYNGEE. The CDR3 is 13 amino acids. CDR3 nucleotide sequence: TGTGCCAGCAGCGCTGACAGGGTAGGCGAGCAGTACTTC. It is translated as CASSADRVGEQYF.

The V gene is TRBV5-1, the J gene TRBJ2-3, with 10 bases aligning to TRBD2. V was clipped by 3 bases and J by 2 bases; unmatched bases: 6. Germline values: CDR1 SGHRS, CDR2 YFSETQ. This CDR3 is 16 amino acids long. The CDR3 nucleotides read TGCGCCAGCAGCTCTGGACTAGCGGTGGACACAGATACGCAGTATTTT. Its protein product is CASSSGLAVDTDTQYF.

In its sample, this clone was seen once. The chain recombines TRBV24-1 with TRBJ2-1; 11 bases agree with TRBD2. The germline CDR1 and CDR2 sequences are KGHDR and SFDVKD. This CDR3 has 17 residues. The V and J ends lost 3 bases and 6 bases, in that order; junction bases with no gene match: 9. The DNA of the CDR3 is TGTGCCACCAGTGATCTACCGGGACTAGCGGACACCAATGAGCAGTTCTTC. Amino acid sequence: CATSDLPGLADTNEQFF.

The chain recombines TRBV20-1 with TRBJ1-1, with D tentatively TRBD1 (5 bases). CDR3 size: 13 residues. CDR1 is DFQATT and CDR2 is SNEGSKA in the germline V gene (reference sequence). V lost 3 bases, J lost 1 base, and 9 bases lay in between. CDR3 nucleotide sequence: TGCAGTGCTAGTCGTCAGGGGAACACTGAAGCTTTCTTT. It yields the protein CSASRQGNTEAFF.

This chain connects TRBV28 to TRBJ1-5, with D uncertain. CDR1 is MDHEN and CDR2 is SYDVKM in the germline V gene. This CDR3 is 13 amino acids long. Trimming took off 6 bases at V and 2 bases at J, with 8 bases between the two ends. In nucleotides, the CDR3 is TGTGCCAGCAGCCCGGTGGGCAATCAGCCCCAGCATTTT. Its protein product is CASSPVGNQPQHF.

The V and J genes are TRBV14 and TRBJ2-2; maybe TRBD2 (5 bases). V lost 4 bases and J lost 7, with 10 bases in between. CDR1 is SGHDN, CDR2 FVKESK, per germline. CDR3 length: 13 amino acids. The CDR3 coding sequence is TGTGCCAGCAGCCGAAAAGGAGGCGGGGAGCTGTTTTTT. It specifies CASSRKGGGELFF.

This clone was observed a single time. This chain connects TRBV5-6 to TRBJ2-7, with D uncertain. Trimming removed 4 bases from V and 4 bases from J, with 12 bases in between. Germline loops: CDR1 SGHDT, CDR2 YYEEEE. The CDR3 spans 13 residues. The DNA for the CDR3 is TGTGCCAGCAGCACAACCAAATCGTACGAGCAGTACGTC. It encodes CASSTTKSYEQYV.

The chain has TRBV2 and TRBJ2-2, with D possibly being TRBD2 (7 bases). The CDR3 is 16 amino acids. Germline V lookup: CDR1 SNHLY, CDR2 FYNNEI. V was shortened by 11 bases and J by 4 bases, with 23 bases between the two germline ends. CDR3 sequence (DNA): TGTGCCGGTTATAGGGGCGGGGGCCGGGGCACCGGGGAGCTGTTTTTT. Amino acids: CAGYRGGGRGTGELFF. Based on the CDR3 plus reference TRBV2 and TRBJ2-2, the full variable domain is EPEVTQTPSHQVTQMGQEVILRCVPISNHLYFYWYRQILGQKVEFLVSFYNNEISEKSEIFDDQFSVERPDGSNFTLKIRSTKLEDSAMYFCAGYRGGGRGTGELFFGEGSRLTVL.

The J gene is TRBJ2-2, the V gene TRBV5-4; D is undetermined. This CDR3 is built from 11 residues. Trimming took 4 bases from V and 9 from J, leaving 7 bases between them. CDR1 and CDR2 (germline): SGHNT, YYREEE (reference sequence). The CDR3 region has the DNA TGTGCCAGCAGCCTAAATAGGGAGCTGTTTTTT. Translated: CASSLNRELFF.